This TCR beta chain came from a study of blood T cell repertoires in COVID-19. Study context: PBMCs, B-cell-depleted T cells, or T cells provided the cDNA or gDNA that made up the material.

The assay was immunoSEQ multiplex PCR, and TCRdb's table has in-frame clones only and misses some. The table records some 400,000 clones, about 90% of them present only once. The TCR comes from a woman aged 55-69 years with COVID-19, enrolled during active disease. The specimen was peripheral blood.

The CDR3 spells CASSARDRGFGGDQPQHF. The CDR3 DNA reads as TGTGCCAGCAGTGCCCGGGACAGGGGCTTCGGGGGGGATCAGCCCCAGCATTTT. The chain employs TRBV28 and TRBJ1-5; 10 positions match TRBD1. The germline V gene encodes CDR1 MDHEN and CDR2 SYDVKM. The CDR3 spans 18 residues. Trimming took 5 bases from V and 5 from J; bases not matched to a gene: 15.